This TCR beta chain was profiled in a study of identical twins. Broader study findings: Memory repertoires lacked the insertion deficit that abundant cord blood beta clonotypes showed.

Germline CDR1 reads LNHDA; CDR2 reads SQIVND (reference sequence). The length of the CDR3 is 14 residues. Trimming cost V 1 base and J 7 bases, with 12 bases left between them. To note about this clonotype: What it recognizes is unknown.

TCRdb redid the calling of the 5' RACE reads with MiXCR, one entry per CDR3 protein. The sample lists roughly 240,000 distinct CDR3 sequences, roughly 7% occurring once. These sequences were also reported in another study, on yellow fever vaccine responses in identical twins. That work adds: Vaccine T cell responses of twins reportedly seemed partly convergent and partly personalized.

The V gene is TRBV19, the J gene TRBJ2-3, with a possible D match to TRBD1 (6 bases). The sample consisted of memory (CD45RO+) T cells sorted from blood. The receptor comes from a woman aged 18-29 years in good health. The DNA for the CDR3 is TGTGCCAGTAGTATAGCAGGCAGGGGAAATACGCAGTATTTT. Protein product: CASSIAGRGNTQYF.